This entry lists 12 T cell receptor beta chains sequenced from one sample in a study of shared clonotypes between healthy human individuals. The data were produced by immunoSEQ multiplex PCR, yet TCRdb's version contains in-frame clones alone and is incomplete. The top ten hold under 0.45% of the sample, which has roughly 2.2 million clones, approximately 93% seen once. The specimen sequenced was naive CD4+ T cells from PBMCs. Subset described: CD45RA+ positively selected. These receptors all come from a man younger than 30 in good health. Some clones in this sample may be carry-over from other donors' samples.

V is TRBV5-1 and J is TRBJ2-7; tentative D call: TRBD1 (5 bases). Germline V gene data show CDR1 as SGHRS and CDR2 as YFSETQ. V gave up 2 bases and J gave up 1 base, with 13 bases separating them. The CDR3 extends over 15 amino acids. The CDR3 reads CASSFGRAQSYEQYF. CDR3 DNA sequence: TGCGCCAGCAGCTTCGGCAGGGCCCAATCCTACGAGCAGTACTTC.

This clone was picked up one time. Written as DNA, the CDR3 is TGCGCCAGCAGTGAGCCCGGAACCTACGAGCAGTACTTC. Its protein product is CASSEPGTYEQYF. V and J are TRBV10-1 and TRBJ2-7, with D unclear. The CDR3 is 13 amino acids. V gave up 2 bases and J gave up 2 bases, with 7 bases separating them. In germline, CDR1 is WNHNN, CDR2 SYGVQD (reference sequence).

The CDR3 sequence is CALVTGTSTYEQYF. The CDR3, as DNA: TGTGCCTTAGTAACCGGGACTAGCACCTACGAGCAGTACTTC. This chain links TRBV30 with TRBJ2-7; 9 nucleotides match TRBD2. The junction had 9 bases not matched to a gene; V was cut back by 7 bases and J by 2 bases. Germline assignment: CDR1 GTSNPN and CDR2 SVGIG (reference sequence). This CDR3 has 14 residues. The variable domain in full, with the rest retrieved from reference TRBV30 and TRBJ2-7, is SQTIHQWPATLVQPVGSPLSLECTVEGTSNPNLYWYRQAAGRGLQLLFYSVGIGQISSEVPQNLSASRPQDRQFILSSKKLLLSDSGFYLCALVTGTSTYEQYFGPGTRLTVT.

This chain joins TRBV10-2 and TRBJ2-3, with D possibly TRBD1 on 6 matching bases. Germline V gene data show CDR1 as WSHSY and CDR2 as SAAADI. The V end was cut by 5 bases, the J end by 6 bases, with 9 bases between. The CDR3 has 12 residues. The chain's CDR3 is CASSHRADTQYF. The CDR3 DNA sequence: TGCGCCAGCAGTCACAGGGCCGATACGCAGTATTTT.

The chain has TRBV7-9 and TRBJ1-4; TRBD1 aligns across 9 bases. The CDR3 is 15 amino acids. Germline values: CDR1 SEHNR, CDR2 FQNEAQ (reference sequence). V lost 5 bases, J lost 6 bases, and 7 bases stayed unmatched. Here the CDR3 reads CASSRGDREDEKLFF. The CDR3 nucleotides are TGTGCCAGCAGCCGGGGGGACAGGGAGGATGAAAAACTGTTTTTT.

The V call is TRBV5-4, the J call TRBJ1-1; D uncertain. CDR1 and CDR2 (germline): SGHNT, YYREEE (reference sequence). CDR3 length equals 14 residues. V lost 4 bases to trimming and J lost 5 bases, with 15 bases between them. The CDR3 DNA follows: TGTGCCAGCAGCCTCCAAGGATCTCGAACTGAAGCTTTCTTT. Translating gives CASSLQGSRTEAFF.

Concerning this clone itself: The germline gene is not matched at one end of the junction; a read error may be the cause. The chain combines TRBV25-1 with TRBJ2-2, with D hard to call. This CDR3 contains 13 residues. Germline V CDR1 and CDR2: MGHDK, SYGVNS. The CDR3 nucleotides are TGTGCCAGCAGTGAATCGAAAACCGGGGAGCTGTTTTTT. It is translated as CASSESKTGELFF.

This rearrangement joins TRBV13 to TRBJ2-6, with D unclear. V lost 3 bases and J 0 bases, leaving 12 bases between the germline ends. The CDR3 has 17 residues. Germline V CDR1 and CDR2: PRHDT, FYEKMQ (reference sequence). The CDR3 DNA reads TGTGCCAGCAGCTTTGGAACCCCAAGCTCTGGGGCCAACGTCCTGACTTTC. Translated, it gives CASSFGTPSSGANVLTF.

This rearrangement joins TRBV7-9 to TRBJ1-4, with 9 nucleotides matching TRBD1. With V trimmed by 5 bases and J by 1 base, 14 bases remained unmatched. Germline assignment: CDR1 SEHNR and CDR2 FQNEAQ (reference sequence). This CDR3 spans 19 amino acids. CDR3 nucleotide sequence: TGTGCCAGCAGCCTCGCTCAAACAGGGGGCGAACTAACTAATGAAAAACTGTTTTTT. It codes for CASSLAQTGGELTNEKLFF.

The rearrangement uses TRBV2 and TRBJ2-3, with TRBD2 identical over 10 bases. The germline V gene encodes CDR1 SNHLY and CDR2 FYNNEI. With 6 bases clipped from V and 2 bases from J, the junction kept 5 bases outside the gene matches. The CDR3 extends over 15 amino acids. This CDR3 reads CASSRLAGFTDTQYF. The CDR3 nucleotides are TGTGCCAGCAGCAGACTAGCGGGTTTCACAGATACGCAGTATTTT.

The chain links TRBV2 to TRBJ2-7; D may correspond to TRBD1 or TRBD2 (5 bases each). The V gene lost 3 bases and the J gene lost 3 bases, with 15 bases spanning the gap. The CDR3 runs to 15 residues. Germline CDR1 SNHLY, CDR2 FYNNEI. As DNA, the CDR3 is TGTGCCAGCAGTGAGGGACGCCCCCTTTACTACGAGCAGTACTTC. The encoded protein is CASSEGRPLYYEQYF. Filled out from reference TRBV2 and TRBJ2-7, the complete variable domain reads EPEVTQTPSHQVTQMGQEVILRCVPISNHLYFYWYRQILGQKVEFLVSFYNNEISEKSEIFDDQFSVERPDGSNFTLKIRSTKLEDSAMYFCASSEGRPLYYEQYFGPGTRLTVT.

This clone was seen only once. CDR3 residues: CASSGTDRVGQPQHF. DNA of the CDR3: TGTGCCAGCTCAGGAACGGACAGGGTCGGGCAGCCCCAGCATTTT. The chain recombines TRBV18 with TRBJ1-5, with 8 bases aligning to TRBD1. This CDR3 region has 15 residues. Trimming removed 5 bases from V and 7 bases from J; junction bases left unmatched: 10. From germline, CDR1 is KGHSH and CDR2 LQKENI.